This T cell receptor (beta chain) was sequenced during a study of technical replicates of blood from a handful of donors. Produced via immunoSEQ multiplex PCR; TCRdb's table is partial and in-frame only. In the table there are about 84,000 clones, almost 98% of which are singletons. A single count supports this clone. The V gene lost 6 bases and the J gene lost 0 bases, with 11 bases spanning the gap. This CDR3 has 13 amino acids. Per germline, CDR1 SQVTM and CDR2 ANQGSEA. V gene TRBV29-1 combines with J gene TRBJ1-1; no reliable D call. The sequence was obtained from a human donor in good health. The sequenced sample consisted of T cells isolated from PBMCs. The CDR3 spells CSVGRRLNTEAFF. The CDR3 coding sequence is TGCAGCGTAGGACGGAGGCTGAACACTGAAGCTTTCTTT. Drawing the rest from reference TRBV29-1 and TRBJ1-1, the complete variable domain is SAVISQKPSRDICQRGTSLTIQCQVDSQVTMMFWYRQQPGQSLTLIATANQGSEATYESGFVIDKFPISRPNLTFSTLTVSNMSPEDSSIYLCSVGRRLNTEAFFGQGTRLTVV.